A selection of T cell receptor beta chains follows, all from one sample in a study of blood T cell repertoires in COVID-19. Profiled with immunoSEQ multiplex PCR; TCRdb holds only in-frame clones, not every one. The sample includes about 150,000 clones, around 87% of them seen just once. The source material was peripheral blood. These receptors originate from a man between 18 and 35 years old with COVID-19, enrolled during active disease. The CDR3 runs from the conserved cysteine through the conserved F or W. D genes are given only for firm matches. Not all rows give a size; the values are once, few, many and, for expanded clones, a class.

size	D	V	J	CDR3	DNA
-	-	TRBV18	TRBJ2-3	CASSLGGDTQYF	TGTGCCAGCTCACTCGGCGGCGATACGCAGTATTTT
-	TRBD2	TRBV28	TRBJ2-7	CASSSATSGRYYEQYF	TGTGCCAGCAGTTCTGCCACTAGCGGGAGGTACTACGAGCAGTACTTC
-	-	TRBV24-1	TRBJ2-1	CATSEPRANEQFF	TGTGCCACCAGCGAGCCCCGCGCCAATGAGCAGTTCTTC
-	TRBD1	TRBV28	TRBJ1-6	CASSPGTGSANSPLHF	TGTGCCAGCAGTCCTGGGACAGGGTCAGCTAATTCACCCCTCCACTTT
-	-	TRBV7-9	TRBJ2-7	CASGGMSSYEQYF	TGTGCCAGCGGAGGCATGAGCTCCTACGAGCAGTACTTC
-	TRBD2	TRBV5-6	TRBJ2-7	CASSRGRGYEQYF	TGTGCCAGCAGCCGTGGGAGGGGCTACGAGCAGTACTTC
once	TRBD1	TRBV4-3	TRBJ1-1	CASSQGWTGYEAFF	TGCGCCAGCAGCCAAGGGTGGACAGGGTATGAAGCTTTCTTT
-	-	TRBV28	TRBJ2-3	CASSLQAASTDTQYF	TGTGCCAGCAGTTTACAGGCCGCTAGCACAGATACGCAGTATTTT
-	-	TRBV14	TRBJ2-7	CASSQGSGFAYEQYF	TGTGCCAGCAGCCAAGGATCAGGTTTTGCCTACGAGCAGTACTTC
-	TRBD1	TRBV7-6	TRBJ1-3	CASSPNPTGQGSGNTIYF	TGTGCCAGCAGCCCCAACCCCACGGGACAGGGCTCCGGAAACACCATATATTTT
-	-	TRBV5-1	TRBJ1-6	CASPGGSSPLHF	TGCGCCAGCCCGGGGGGGAGTTCACCCCTCCACTTT
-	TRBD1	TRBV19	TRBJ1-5	CATGQGGNQPQHF	TGTGCCACCGGACAGGGAGGCAATCAGCCCCAGCATTTT